This T cell receptor (beta chain) was documented in a study of monozygotic twins with inflammatory bowel disease. Worth noting for this clonotype: Antigen specificity is unknown.

Every TCR library used about 3.5 ug of total RNA. TCRdb reanalyzed the 5' RACE reads, giving one entry per CDR3 protein sequence and no DNA. The sample table includes more than 110,000 distinct CDR3 sequences. Broader study findings: Compared with healthy co-twins, IBD patients showed reduced TCRbeta repertoire diversity by inverse Simpson.

The CDR3 covers 14 residues. CDR1 is ENHRY, CDR2 SYGVKD, per germline. Whole blood that had not undergone T cell sorting provided the isolated total RNA. What was sequenced was blood. The J gene is TRBJ2-3, the V gene TRBV10-3; TCRdb's D call, TRBD2, is unchecked because there is no DNA. The receptor comes from a human donor with ulcerative colitis or Crohn's disease, or a healthy co-twin of an affected twin (not recorded which). This CDR3 is CAITKTSGTDTQYF.